This T cell receptor (beta chain) comes out of a study of T cell responses to AZD1222 COVID-19 vaccine. With 5 bases clipped from V and 4 bases from J, the junction kept 7 bases outside the gene matches. Per germline, CDR1 SGHTA and CDR2 FQGTGA. The CDR3 spans 14 residues. The study, taken as a whole, reports: Baseline seropositivity characterized only a handful of AZD1222 recipients.

To note about this clone: Its specificity is not known.

Libraries were prepared by immunoSEQ multiplex PCR; TCRdb keeps only in-frame clonotypes and omits some of them. The repertoire holds about 84,000 clones, 70% to 90% seen once, with approximately 1.5% in the top ten. The chain uses TRBV7-3 and TRBJ1-1, with 7 bases aligning to TRBD1. The receptor comes from an adult in good health. Here the sequenced sample was peripheral blood, taken on day 0 of AZD1222 vaccination. CDR3 in DNA: TGTGCCAGCAGCGTTACAGGGGCGGCCACTGAAGCTTTCTTT. Amino acid sequence: CASSVTGAATEAFF.